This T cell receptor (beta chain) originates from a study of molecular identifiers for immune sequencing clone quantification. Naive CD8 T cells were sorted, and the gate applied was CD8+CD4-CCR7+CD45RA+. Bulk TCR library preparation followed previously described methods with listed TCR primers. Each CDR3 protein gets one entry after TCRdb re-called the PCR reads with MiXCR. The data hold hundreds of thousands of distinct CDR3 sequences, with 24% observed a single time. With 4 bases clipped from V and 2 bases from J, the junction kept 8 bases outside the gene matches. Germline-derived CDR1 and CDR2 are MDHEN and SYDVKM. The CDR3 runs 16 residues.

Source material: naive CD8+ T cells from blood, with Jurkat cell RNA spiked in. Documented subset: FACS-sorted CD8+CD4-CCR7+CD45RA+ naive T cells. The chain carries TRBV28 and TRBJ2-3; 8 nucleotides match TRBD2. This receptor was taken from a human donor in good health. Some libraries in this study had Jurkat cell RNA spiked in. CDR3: CASSSSTSGPTDTQYF. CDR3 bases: TGTGCCAGCAGTTCGAGTACTAGCGGACCCACAGATACGCAGTATTTT.